The clone carrying this TCR beta chain was detected ten times or more. This record belongs to a study of T cells in Graves' hyperthyroidism and ophthalmopathy. The TCR beta CDR3 regions underwent amplification using RNA transcripts as the source. With the HTBI primer set, the TCR CDR3 went through a first round of RT-PCR. TCRdb recomputed calls from the multiplex PCR reads with MiXCR, one row per CDR3 protein. Among hundreds of thousands of distinct CDR3 sequences listed, more than 14% were seen once. Sequencing was carried out using blood. The receptor was isolated from a woman aged 45-65 years with Graves' ophthalmopathy.

The CDR3 region is CASRALTPNTEAFF. The CDR3, as DNA: TGTGCCAGCAGGGCTCTCACCCCAAACACTGAAGCTTTCTTT. This chain links TRBV6-1 with TRBJ1-1; D unresolved. The CDR3 runs 14 residues. Trimming stripped 6 bases from V and 2 bases from J, with 13 bases between. Germline CDR1 is MNHNS and CDR2 is SASEGT.